Listed below are T cell receptor beta chains from one sample, sequenced in a study of T cell repertoires in aging, cancer and after chemotherapy. MiXCR, applied by TCRdb to the multiplex PCR reads, yields one record per CDR3 protein. Here the sample spans about 5,700 distinct CDR3 sequences, approximately 28% being singletons. Sequenced material: blood. These receptors originate from a human donor in good health. Each CDR3 is given with its conserved first and last residue. The D gene is left open where the match is weak. The size entry is marked missing in some rows and otherwise reads once, few, many or a size class.

J gene,CDR3 length,clone size,D gene,V gene,CDR3 DNA,CDR3 protein
TRBJ2-3,14,medium-sized,.,TRBV6-2/TRBV6-3,TGTGCCACCCATTCGTGGGAAGACACAGATACGCAGTATTTT,CATHSWEDTDTQYF
TRBJ2-1,16,.,TRBD2,TRBV5-3,TGTGCCAGAAGCTTATCTAGCGGGACCAACTACAATGAGCAGTTCTTC,CARSLSSGTNYNEQFF
TRBJ1-1,12,.,.,TRBV11-1,TGTGCCAGCAGCTTAGGCCCTTGGCCGACCATCTTT,CASSLGPWPTIF
TRBJ2-5,15,.,TRBD1,TRBV20-1,TGCAGTGCTAGTACTCTACACAGGGGCTCGATGACCCAGTACTTC,CSASTLHRGSMTQYF
TRBJ2-2,16,.,TRBD2,TRBV12-3/TRBV12-4,TGTGCCAGCAGTTTTAGGCTAGCGGGTGGAACCGGGGAGCTGTTTTTT,CASSFRLAGGTGELFF
TRBJ2-1,16,once,.,TRBV11-2,TGTGCCAGCAGCTTAGGTTCCGGACTCTCCTACAATGAGCAGTTCTTC,CASSLGSGLSYNEQFF
TRBJ2-1,17,medium-sized,TRBD1,TRBV19,TGTGCCAGTAGCAAGACAGGGAGCTCCATCTCCTACAATGAGCAGTTCTTC,CASSKTGSSISYNEQFF
TRBJ1-5,12,medium-sized,.,TRBV19,TGTGCCAGTAGTATAGCACACAGCGTCCGGCATTTT,CASSIAHSVRHF
TRBJ2-1,13,medium-sized,.,TRBV5-6,TGTGCCAGCAGCTTGGGCTTTTACAATGAGCAGTTCTTC,CASSLGFYNEQFF
TRBJ1-2,13,.,.,TRBV6-2/TRBV6-3,TGTGCCAGCAGCCAGACACTTAACTATGGCTACACCTTC,CASSQTLNYGYTF
TRBJ1-2,15,.,.,TRBV18,TGTGCCAGCTCACCACGGGGAGGGCCGGGCTATGGCTACACCTTC,CASSPRGGPGYGYTF
TRBJ1-1,15,.,TRBD1,TRBV5-4,TGTGCCAGCAGCCCAAGACAGGGGGGCCACACTGAAGCTTTCTTT,CASSPRQGGHTEAFF
TRBJ1-2,18,.,.,TRBV13,TGTGCCAGCAGCGGGGGGGGGCGAGTCATTACGGGGGGCTATGGCTACACCTTC,CASSGGGRVITGGYGYTF
TRBJ1-4,18,.,.,TRBV13,TGTGCCAGCAGCTCCATTAATTTACCTCAGGCGTTCAATGAAAAACTGTTTTTT,CASSSINLPQAFNEKLFF
TRBJ1-2,16,large,.,TRBV19,TGTGCCAGTAGGCCCACCCGACAGAGCCTTAACTATGGCTACACCTTC,CASRPTRQSLNYGYTF
TRBJ1-2,17,few,TRBD1,TRBV6-5,TGTGCCAGCAGTTACTCCGGGACAGGGGGCCTCTCGGGTGGCTACACCTTC,CASSYSGTGGLSGGYTF
TRBJ1-2,16,.,TRBD1,TRBV5-4,TGTGCCAGCAGCTTACCCGGACAGGGCAACGTGGTTGGCTACACCTTC,CASSLPGQGNVVGYTF
TRBJ2-7,14,few,TRBD2,TRBV27,TGTGCCAGCAGTCCGCGGGGGGCTCCCCGGGAGCAGTACTTC,CASSPRGAPREQYF
TRBJ2-5,14,medium-sized,.,TRBV19,TGTGCCAGTAGTATCTCCGGACAGAAAGAGACCCAGTACTTC,CASSISGQKETQYF
TRBJ2-4,11,few,TRBD1,TRBV24-1,TGTGCCACCAGTGCTGGACAGGACTCCTACTTC,CATSAGQDSYF
TRBJ1-1,13,medium-sized,.,TRBV29-1,TGCAGCGTTGTTAAGGGGCCCAACACTGAAGCTTTCTTT,CSVVKGPNTEAFF
TRBJ2-1,17,.,TRBD2,TRBV19,TGTGCCAGTAGTATAACGTCGGCGGGAGCTTCATGGGATGAGCAGTTCTTC,CASSITSAGASWDEQFF
TRBJ1-2,13,.,.,TRBV15,TGTGCCACCAGCCCCGACAGAAACTATGGCTACACCTTC,CATSPDRNYGYTF
TRBJ1-2,13,.,.,TRBV7-9,TGTGCCAGCAGTTACATCTCTAACTATGGCTACACCTTC,CASSYISNYGYTF
TRBJ1-1,15,.,.,TRBV27,TGTGCCAGCAGTTTAGTGGTCTCAGGGGTCGATGAAGCTTTCTTT,CASSLVVSGVDEAFF
TRBJ2-1,17,.,.,TRBV6-2/TRBV6-3,TGTGCCAGCAGTTACGGTTCCAGCAGGAGGGTCTACAATGAGCAGTTCTTC,CASSYGSSRRVYNEQFF
TRBJ1-1,14,.,.,TRBV19,TGTGCCAGTAGTCGGGACCCAGGAGTCACTGAAGCTTTCTTT,CASSRDPGVTEAFF
TRBJ2-5,15,medium-sized,.,TRBV15,TGTGCCACCAGCAGTCGGGCGAGGGAGAGAGAGACCCAGTACTTC,CATSSRARERETQYF
TRBJ1-3,14,.,.,TRBV30,TGTGCCTGGAGCAGAGGGGTCTCTGGAAACACCATATATTTT,CAWSRGVSGNTIYF
TRBJ1-2,13,few,TRBD1,TRBV6-2/TRBV6-3,TGTGCCAGCACCACGACAGGGTACTATGGCTACACCTTC,CASTTTGYYGYTF
TRBJ2-3,12,medium-sized,.,TRBV6-1,TGTGCCAGCAGTGAAGGGACAGATACGCAGTATTTT,CASSEGTDTQYF
TRBJ2-7,14,medium-sized,.,TRBV5-5,TGTGCCAGCAGCTTGGAGGGTGGGTCCTACGAGCAGTACTTC,CASSLEGGSYEQYF
TRBJ2-3,12,once,.,TRBV25-1,TGTGCCAGCAGTGTCGTAACAGATACGCAGTATTTT,CASSVVTDTQYF
TRBJ2-2,16,.,TRBD2,TRBV7-9,TGTGCCAGCAGCTCCCGAGCGGGAACTCGCTCCGGGGAGCTGTTTTTT,CASSSRAGTRSGELFF
TRBJ2-7,13,medium-sized,TRBD1,TRBV15,TGTGCCACCAGCCAGGACAGGGGCCGGGGCGGGTACTTC,CATSQDRGRGGYF
TRBJ2-1,15,.,.,TRBV27,TGTGCCAGCAGTTTATCCCCCTTCCTTTACAATGAGCAGTTCTTC,CASSLSPFLYNEQFF
TRBJ1-5,14,few,.,TRBV27,TGTGCCAGCAGGCGGGGGACAAGCAATCAGCCCCAGCATTTT,CASRRGTSNQPQHF
TRBJ2-6,22,medium-sized,.,TRBV19,TGTGCCAGTAGTAACCCCAGTCCCCGGGACGGAGCGCTTCTCTCTGGGGCCAACGTCCTGACTTTC,CASSNPSPRDGALLSGANVLTF
TRBJ1-2,14,few,TRBD1,TRBV27,TGTGCCAGCAGTAGAACAGGGGCTGGCTATGGCTACACCTTC,CASSRTGAGYGYTF
TRBJ1-2,13,.,.,TRBV20-1,TGCAGTGCCCAAACAGGGAGGTCCTATGGCTACACCTTC,CSAQTGRSYGYTF
TRBJ2-1,15,.,TRBD2,TRBV20-1,TGCAGTGCTAGCCCGACTAGCGGGAGAATTGGTGAGCAGTTCTTC,CSASPTSGRIGEQFF
TRBJ2-7,13,few,.,TRBV6-5,TGTGCCAGCAGGTTAGATGGGTCCTACGAGCAGTACTTC,CASRLDGSYEQYF
TRBJ2-7,15,medium-sized,TRBD1,TRBV6-6,TGTGCCAGCAGTTCCACAGGGACAGGGAATTACGAGCAGTACTTC,CASSSTGTGNYEQYF